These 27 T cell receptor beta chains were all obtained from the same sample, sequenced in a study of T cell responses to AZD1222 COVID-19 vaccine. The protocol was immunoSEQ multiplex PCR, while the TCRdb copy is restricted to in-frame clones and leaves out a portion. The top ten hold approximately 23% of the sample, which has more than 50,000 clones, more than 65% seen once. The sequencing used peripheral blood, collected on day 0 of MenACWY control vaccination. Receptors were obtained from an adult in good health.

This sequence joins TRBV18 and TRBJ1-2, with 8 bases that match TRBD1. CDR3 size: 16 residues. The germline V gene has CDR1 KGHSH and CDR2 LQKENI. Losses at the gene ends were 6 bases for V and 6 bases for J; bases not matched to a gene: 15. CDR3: CASSPGQGAQRDGYTF. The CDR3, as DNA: TGTGCCAGCTCTCCCGGACAGGGAGCCCAAAGAGATGGCTACACCTTC.

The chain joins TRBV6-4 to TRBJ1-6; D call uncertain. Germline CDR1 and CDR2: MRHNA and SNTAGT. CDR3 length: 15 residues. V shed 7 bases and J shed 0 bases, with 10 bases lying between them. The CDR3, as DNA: TGTGCCAGCAAGGACGGAAGCTCCTATAATTCACCCCTCCACTTT. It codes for CASKDGSSYNSPLHF.

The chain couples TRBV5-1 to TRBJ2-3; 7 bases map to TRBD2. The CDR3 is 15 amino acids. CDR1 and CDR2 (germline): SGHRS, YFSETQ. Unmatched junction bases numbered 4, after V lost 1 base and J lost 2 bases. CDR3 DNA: TGCGCCAGCAGCTTGTGGCTAGCGGCCACAGATACGCAGTATTTT. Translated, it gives CASSLWLAATDTQYF. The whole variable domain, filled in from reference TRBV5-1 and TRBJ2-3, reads KAGVTQTPRYLIKTRGQQVTLSCSPISGHRSVSWYQQTPGQGLQFLFEYFSETQRNKGNFPGRFSGRQFSNSRSEMNVSTLELGDSALYLCASSLWLAATDTQYFGPGTRLTVL.

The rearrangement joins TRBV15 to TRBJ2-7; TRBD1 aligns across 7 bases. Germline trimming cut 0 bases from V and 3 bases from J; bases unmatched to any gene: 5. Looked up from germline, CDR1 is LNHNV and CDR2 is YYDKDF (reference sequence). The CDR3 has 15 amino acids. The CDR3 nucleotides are TGTGCCACCAGCAGAGATGTGGCAGGGGGCTACGAGCAGTACTTC. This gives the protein CATSRDVAGGYEQYF.

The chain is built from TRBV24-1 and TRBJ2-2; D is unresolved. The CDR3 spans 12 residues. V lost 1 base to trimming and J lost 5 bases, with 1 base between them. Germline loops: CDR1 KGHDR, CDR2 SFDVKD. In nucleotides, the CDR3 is TGTGCCACCAGTGATTTAACCGGGGAGCTGTTTTTT. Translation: CATSDLTGELFF.

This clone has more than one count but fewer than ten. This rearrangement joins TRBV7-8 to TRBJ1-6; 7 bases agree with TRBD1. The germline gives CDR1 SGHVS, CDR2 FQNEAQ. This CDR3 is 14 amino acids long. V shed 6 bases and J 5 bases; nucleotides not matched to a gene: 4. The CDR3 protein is CASRPGGDNSPLHF. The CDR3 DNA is TGTGCCAGCAGACCAGGGGGGGATAATTCACCCCTCCACTTT.

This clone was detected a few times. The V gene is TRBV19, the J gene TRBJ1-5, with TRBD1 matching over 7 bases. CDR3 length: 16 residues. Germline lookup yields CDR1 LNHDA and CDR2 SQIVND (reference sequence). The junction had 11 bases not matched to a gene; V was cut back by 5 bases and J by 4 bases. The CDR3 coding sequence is TGTGCCAGTAGTCCGAGACCGGGACAGAGAAATCAGCCCCAGCATTTT. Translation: CASSPRPGQRNQPQHF.

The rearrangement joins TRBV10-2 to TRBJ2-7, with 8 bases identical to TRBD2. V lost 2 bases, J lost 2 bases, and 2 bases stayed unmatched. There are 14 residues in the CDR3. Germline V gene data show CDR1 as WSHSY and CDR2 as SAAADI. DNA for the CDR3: TGCGCCAGCAGTGAGCGGGGGGGCCCCTACGAGCAGTACTTC. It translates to CASSERGGPYEQYF.

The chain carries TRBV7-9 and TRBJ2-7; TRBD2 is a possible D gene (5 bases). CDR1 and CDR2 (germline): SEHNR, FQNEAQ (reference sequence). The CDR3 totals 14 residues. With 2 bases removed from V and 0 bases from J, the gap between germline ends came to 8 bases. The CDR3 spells CASSLNGNSYEQYF. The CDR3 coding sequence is TGTGCCAGCAGCTTAAACGGGAACTCCTACGAGCAGTACTTC.

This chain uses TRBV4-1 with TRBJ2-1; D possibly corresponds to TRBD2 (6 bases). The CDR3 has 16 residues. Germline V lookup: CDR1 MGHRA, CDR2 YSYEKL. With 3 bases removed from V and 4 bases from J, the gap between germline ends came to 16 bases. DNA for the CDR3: TGCGCCAGCAGCCACACGGCCCGGGGGTTGTACAATGAGCAGTTCTTC. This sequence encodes CASSHTARGLYNEQFF.

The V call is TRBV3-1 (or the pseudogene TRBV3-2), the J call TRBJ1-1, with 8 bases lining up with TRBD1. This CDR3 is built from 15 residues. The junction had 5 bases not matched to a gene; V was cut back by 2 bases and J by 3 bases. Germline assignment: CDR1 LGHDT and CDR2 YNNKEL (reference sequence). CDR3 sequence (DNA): TGTGCCAGCAGCCAAACCATGGACAGGGACACTGAAGCTTTCTTT. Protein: CASSQTMDRDTEAFF.

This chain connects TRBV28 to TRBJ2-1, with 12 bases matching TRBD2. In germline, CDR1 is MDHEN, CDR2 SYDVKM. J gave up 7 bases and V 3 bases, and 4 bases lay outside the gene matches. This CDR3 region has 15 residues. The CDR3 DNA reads TGTGCCAGCAGTTTGGGGACTAGCGGGTCGAATGAGCAGTTCTTC. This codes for CASSLGTSGSNEQFF.

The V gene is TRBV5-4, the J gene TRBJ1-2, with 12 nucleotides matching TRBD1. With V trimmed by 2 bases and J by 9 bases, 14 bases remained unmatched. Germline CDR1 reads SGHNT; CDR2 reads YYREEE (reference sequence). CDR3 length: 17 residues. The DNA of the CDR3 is TGTGCCAGCAGCTTCGCCGGCCGGGACAGGGGGCTAAGTAGCTACACCTTC. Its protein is CASSFAGRDRGLSSYTF.

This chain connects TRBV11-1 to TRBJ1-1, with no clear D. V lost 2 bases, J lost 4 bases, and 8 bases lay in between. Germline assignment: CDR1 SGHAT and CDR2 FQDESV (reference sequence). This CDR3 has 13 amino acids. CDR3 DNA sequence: TGTGCCAGCAGCTTAAGACACCTCACTGAAGCTTTCTTT. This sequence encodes CASSLRHLTEAFF.

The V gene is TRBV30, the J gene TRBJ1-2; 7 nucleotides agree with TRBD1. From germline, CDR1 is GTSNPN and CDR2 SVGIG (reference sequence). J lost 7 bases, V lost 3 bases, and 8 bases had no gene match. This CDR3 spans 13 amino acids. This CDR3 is CAWSYLTGLGYTF. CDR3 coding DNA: TGTGCCTGGAGCTATTTGACAGGGCTTGGCTACACCTTC.

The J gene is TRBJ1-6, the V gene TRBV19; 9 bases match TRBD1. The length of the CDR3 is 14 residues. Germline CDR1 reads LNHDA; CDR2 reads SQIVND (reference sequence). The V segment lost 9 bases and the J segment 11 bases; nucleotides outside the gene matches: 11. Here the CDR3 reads CASGPGQGVPPLHF. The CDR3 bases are TGTGCCAGCGGACCGGGACAGGGTGTACCACCCCTCCACTTT.

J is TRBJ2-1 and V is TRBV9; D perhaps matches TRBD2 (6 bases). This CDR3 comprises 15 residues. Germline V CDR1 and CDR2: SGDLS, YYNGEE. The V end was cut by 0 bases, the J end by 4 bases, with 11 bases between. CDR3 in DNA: TGTGCCAGCAGCGTAGCGGACCGGGAGTACAATGAGCAGTTCTTC. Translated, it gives CASSVADREYNEQFF.

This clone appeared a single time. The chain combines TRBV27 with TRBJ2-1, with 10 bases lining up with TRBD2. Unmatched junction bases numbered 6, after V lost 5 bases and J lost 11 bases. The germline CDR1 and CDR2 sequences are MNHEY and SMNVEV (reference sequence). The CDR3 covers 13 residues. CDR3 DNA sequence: TGTGCCAGCAGTGGCTTAGCGGGAGGTCAGCAGTTCTTC. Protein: CASSGLAGGQQFF.

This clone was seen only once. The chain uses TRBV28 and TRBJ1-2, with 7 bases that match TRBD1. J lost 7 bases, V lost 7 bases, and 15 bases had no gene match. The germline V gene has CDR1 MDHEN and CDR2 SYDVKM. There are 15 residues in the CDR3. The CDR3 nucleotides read TGTGCCAGCAAGCCTGGGACAGACCTCCTGGGTGGCTACACCTTC. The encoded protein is CASKPGTDLLGGYTF.

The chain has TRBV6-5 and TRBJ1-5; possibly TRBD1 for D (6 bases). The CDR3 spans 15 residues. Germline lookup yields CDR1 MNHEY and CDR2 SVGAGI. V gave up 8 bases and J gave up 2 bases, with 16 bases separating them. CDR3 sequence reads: CASSPGAMGNQPQHF. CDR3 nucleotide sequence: TGTGCCAGCTCCCCGGGGGCTATGGGCAATCAGCCCCAGCATTTT.

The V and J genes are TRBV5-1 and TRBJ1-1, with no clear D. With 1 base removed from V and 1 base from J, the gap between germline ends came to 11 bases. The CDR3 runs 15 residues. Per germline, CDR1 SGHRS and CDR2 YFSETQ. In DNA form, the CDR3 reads TGCGCCAGCAGCTTGTGGGAGACTTCGAACACTGAAGCTTTCTTT. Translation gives CASSLWETSNTEAFF.

The CDR3 DNA reads as TGTGCCAGTATGGGGTCCTTGACAGGGGGGACTTACAATCAGCCCCAGCATTTT. Translated, it gives CASMGSLTGGTYNQPQHF. The chain uses TRBV19 and TRBJ1-5; 9 nucleotides line up with TRBD1. The CDR3 consists of 18 residues. Trimming took 7 bases from V and 3 from J; bases not matched to a gene: 16. Per germline, CDR1 LNHDA and CDR2 SQIVND (reference sequence).

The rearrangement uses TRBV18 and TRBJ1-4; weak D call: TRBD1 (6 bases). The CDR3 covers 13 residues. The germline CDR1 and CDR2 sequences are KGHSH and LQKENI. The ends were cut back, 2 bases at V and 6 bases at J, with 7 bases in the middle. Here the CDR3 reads CASSPRGDEKLFF. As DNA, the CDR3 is TGTGCCAGCTCACCAAGGGGGGATGAAAAACTGTTTTTT.

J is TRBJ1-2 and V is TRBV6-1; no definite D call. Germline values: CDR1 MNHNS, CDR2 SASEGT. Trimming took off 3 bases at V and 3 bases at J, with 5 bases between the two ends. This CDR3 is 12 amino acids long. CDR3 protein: CASSEPDYGYTF. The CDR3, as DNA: TGTGCCAGCAGTGAGCCCGACTATGGCTACACCTTC.

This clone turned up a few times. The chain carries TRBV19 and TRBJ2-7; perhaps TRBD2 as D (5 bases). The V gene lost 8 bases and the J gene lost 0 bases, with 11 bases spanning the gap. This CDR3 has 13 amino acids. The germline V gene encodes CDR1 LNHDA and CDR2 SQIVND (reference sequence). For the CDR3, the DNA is TGTGCCAGTGGTACGGGGAGCTCCTACGAGCAGTACTTC. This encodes CASGTGSSYEQYF. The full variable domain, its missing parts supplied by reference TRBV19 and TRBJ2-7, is DGGITQSPKYLFRKEGQNVTLSCEQNLNHDAMYWYRQDPGQGLRLIYYSQIVNDFQKGDIAEGYSVSREKKESFPLTVTSAQKNPTAFYLCASGTGSSYEQYFGPGTRLTVT.

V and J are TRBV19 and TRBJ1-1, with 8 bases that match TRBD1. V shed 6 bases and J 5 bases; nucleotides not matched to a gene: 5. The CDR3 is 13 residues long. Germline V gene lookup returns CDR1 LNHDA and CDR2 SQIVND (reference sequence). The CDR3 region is CASSDRGGTEAFF. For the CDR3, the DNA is TGTGCCAGTAGCGACAGGGGCGGTACTGAAGCTTTCTTT. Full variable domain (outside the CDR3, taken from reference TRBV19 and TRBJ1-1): DGGITQSPKYLFRKEGQNVTLSCEQNLNHDAMYWYRQDPGQGLRLIYYSQIVNDFQKGDIAEGYSVSREKKESFPLTVTSAQKNPTAFYLCASSDRGGTEAFFGQGTRLTVV.

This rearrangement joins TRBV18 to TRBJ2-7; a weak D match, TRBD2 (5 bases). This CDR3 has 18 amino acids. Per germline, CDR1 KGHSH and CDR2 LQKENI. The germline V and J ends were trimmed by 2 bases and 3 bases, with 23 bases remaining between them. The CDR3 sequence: CASSPFPDSHFEDYEQYF. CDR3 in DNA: TGTGCCAGCTCACCATTTCCGGACTCCCACTTCGAAGACTACGAGCAGTACTTC.